Listed below are T cell receptor beta chains from one sample, sequenced in a study of post-analysis software for immune sequencing data. MiXCR, run by TCRdb on the PCR reads, gives a single entry per CDR3 protein. This table holds under 200,000 distinct CDR3 sequences, over 25% found once. The sequenced material came from blood. Receptors originate from a girl aged 2-17 years with multiple sclerosis. Both conserved end residues are part of each CDR3. The D gene is left open where the match is weak. For some rows the clone size is stated as once, few or many, or as a class when expanded; others skip it.

DNA: TGCGCCAGCAGCTTGGTAGGGGGAAATGAAAAACTGTTTTTT
CDR3: CASSLVGGNEKLFF
length: 14
D: NA
V: TRBV5-1
J: TRBJ1-4
size: NA

DNA: TGCAGCGTTGAAAAGGGAGAAGGGCCTCCTAACTATGGCTACACCTTC
CDR3: CSVEKGEGPPNYGYTF
length: 16
D: NA
V: TRBV29-1
J: TRBJ1-2
size: many

DNA: TGTGCCAGCAGTTACTCGGCGAGGGACGGATACGAGCAGTACTTC
CDR3: CASSYSARDGYEQYF
length: 15
D: NA
V: TRBV6-5
J: TRBJ2-7
size: many

DNA: TGCAGTGCTAGGATCAGGGCGGCCGGGGAGCTGTTTTTT
CDR3: CSARIRAAGELFF
length: 13
D: NA
V: TRBV20-1
J: TRBJ2-2
size: few

DNA: TGTGCCACCAGCGGAGCAGGACAGTGGCCCTACGAGCAGTACTTC
CDR3: CATSGAGQWPYEQYF
length: 15
D: NA
V: TRBV15
J: TRBJ2-7
size: NA

DNA: TGTGCCAGCAGCCAACAGAACTCTAGGACTGAAGCTTTCTTT
CDR3: CASSQQNSRTEAFF
length: 14
D: NA
V: TRBV7-2
J: TRBJ1-1
size: NA

DNA: TGCAGTGGGCGGGGTGGGGATGAAAAACTGTTTTTT
CDR3: CSGRGGDEKLFF
length: 12
D: NA
V: TRBV20-1
J: TRBJ1-4
size: many

DNA: TGTGCCACCAGCAGAGTGCTAGCGGGAGGATCTAATGAGCAGTTCTTC
CDR3: CATSRVLAGGSNEQFF
length: 16
D: TRBD2
V: TRBV15
J: TRBJ2-1
size: many

DNA: TGTGCCAGCCTCCTCCGGGACAGTCGGGAAAAACTGTTTTTT
CDR3: CASLLRDSREKLFF
length: 14
D: TRBD1
V: TRBV6-4
J: TRBJ1-4
size: many

DNA: TGTGCCTGGAGAGGTCGAGCGAGAGAGACCCAGTACTTC
CDR3: CAWRGRARETQYF
length: 13
D: NA
V: TRBV30
J: TRBJ2-5
size: NA

DNA: TGTGCCAGCAGTGAGCAACCAGGGACCGAGCAGTACTTC
CDR3: CASSEQPGTEQYF
length: 13
D: NA
V: TRBV7-6
J: TRBJ2-7
size: few

DNA: TGCGCCAGCGGGACTAGCGGGATCCCAGGCAATGAGCAGTTCTTC
CDR3: CASGTSGIPGNEQFF
length: 15
D: TRBD2
V: TRBV5-1
J: TRBJ2-1
size: many

DNA: TGCGCCAGCAGCCAAGCACCATATGGCGAGCAGTACTTC
CDR3: CASSQAPYGEQYF
length: 13
D: NA
V: TRBV4-1
J: TRBJ2-7
size: many

DNA: TGTGCCAGCAACTCCTGGACTAGCGGGAGGGGAGGGACCCAGTACTTC
CDR3: CASNSWTSGRGGTQYF
length: 16
D: TRBD2
V: TRBV7-2
J: TRBJ2-5
size: few

DNA: TGTGCCAGCAGCCCTCCTTTAGCTGGACCCCCATACGAGCAGTACTTC
CDR3: CASSPPLAGPPYEQYF
length: 16
D: NA
V: TRBV28
J: TRBJ2-7
size: many

DNA: TGTGCCAGCAGTTACCATAGCGGCTTCTCCTACGAGCAGTACTTC
CDR3: CASSYHSGFSYEQYF
length: 15
D: NA
V: TRBV6-2/TRBV6-3
J: TRBJ2-7
size: NA

DNA: TGTGCCAGCAGGACGTTTGGGGGTAGCACAGATACGCAGTATTTT
CDR3: CASRTFGGSTDTQYF
length: 15
D: NA
V: TRBV6-2/TRBV6-3
J: TRBJ2-3
size: NA

DNA: TGCAGCGTTCTCCCGGGAGGCAGGGGGCGAAGGTGGGGCGGCTACACCTTC
CDR3: CSVLPGGRGRRWGGYTF
length: 17
D: TRBD1
V: TRBV29-1
J: TRBJ1-2
size: many

DNA: TGTGCCAGCAGCCGCGCGGGGACAGGGGCCAACGAGCAGTACTTC
CDR3: CASSRAGTGANEQYF
length: 15
D: TRBD1
V: TRBV12-3/TRBV12-4
J: TRBJ2-7
size: many

DNA: TGCAGTGCTACCAGAAAGGGCACTGAAGCTTTCTTT
CDR3: CSATRKGTEAFF
length: 12
D: NA
V: TRBV20-1
J: TRBJ1-1
size: NA

DNA: TGTGCCAGCAGCCAAGAGGGTGACACTGAAGCTTTCTTT
CDR3: CASSQEGDTEAFF
length: 13
D: NA
V: TRBV4-2
J: TRBJ1-1
size: NA

DNA: TGTGCCACCAGTCCCGGCGGAGGGGCCAATGAAAAACTGTTTTTT
CDR3: CATSPGGGANEKLFF
length: 15
D: NA
V: TRBV24-1
J: TRBJ1-4
size: NA

DNA: TGTGCCAGCAGTTTAAGCAGAAACACTGAAGCTTTCTTT
CDR3: CASSLSRNTEAFF
length: 13
D: NA
V: TRBV12-3/TRBV12-4
J: TRBJ1-1
size: many

DNA: TGTGCCAGCTCACTAGCCCAGGGCTACGAGCAGTACTTC
CDR3: CASSLAQGYEQYF
length: 13
D: NA
V: TRBV18
J: TRBJ2-7
size: many

DNA: TGCAGCGTGTCGCAGGGGGCCACGGAAGCTTTCTTT
CDR3: CSVSQGATEAFF
length: 12
D: TRBD1
V: TRBV29-1
J: TRBJ1-1
size: NA

DNA: TGCAGTGCTAGGGTCTACCCCGGGGGAGCCAAAAACATTCAGTACTTC
CDR3: CSARVYPGGAKNIQYF
length: 16
D: NA
V: TRBV20-1
J: TRBJ2-4
size: few

DNA: TGTGCCAGCAGTGGAAGTCCCGGACAGCTTAGGGATCAGCCCCAGCATTTT
CDR3: CASSGSPGQLRDQPQHF
length: 17
D: NA
V: TRBV2
J: TRBJ1-5
size: NA

DNA: TGTGCCAGCAGGCCAACAATTCGAGTTGATAATTCACCCCTCCACTTT
CDR3: CASRPTIRVDNSPLHF
length: 16
D: NA
V: TRBV6-6
J: TRBJ1-6
size: NA

DNA: TGTGCCAGCAGTTACTCGTTTTGGGGGGGAGACGCCTACAATGAGCAGTTCTTC
CDR3: CASSYSFWGGDAYNEQFF
length: 18
D: TRBD2
V: TRBV6-6
J: TRBJ2-1
size: many

DNA: TGCGCCAGCAGCTTGATCAGCGGGGGGTCTAGCACAGATACGCAGTATTTT
CDR3: CASSLISGGSSTDTQYF
length: 17
D: TRBD2
V: TRBV5-1
J: TRBJ2-3
size: few

DNA: TGCGCCAGCAGCATGGGGGGGCGTCTACCCCCTTACGAGCAGTACTTC
CDR3: CASSMGGRLPPYEQYF
length: 16
D: NA
V: TRBV5-1
J: TRBJ2-7
size: many

DNA: TGTGCCAGCAGTCAGGAGGGGTTTGTCATTCAGTACTTC
CDR3: CASSQEGFVIQYF
length: 13
D: NA
V: TRBV2
J: TRBJ2-4
size: NA

DNA: TGTGCCAGCAACACACGGCCTACGGGCGTGAACGGGGAGCAGTACTTC
CDR3: CASNTRPTGVNGEQYF
length: 16
D: NA
V: TRBV7-2
J: TRBJ2-7
size: few

DNA: TGCAGCGTCGGGGACGGCTTGAACACTGAAGCTTTCTTT
CDR3: CSVGDGLNTEAFF
length: 13
D: NA
V: TRBV29-1
J: TRBJ1-1
size: NA

DNA: TGTGCCAGCAGTGGAAGCGCCCCAGGGTACTTC
CDR3: CASSGSAPGYF
length: 11
D: NA
V: TRBV2
J: TRBJ2-4
size: few

DNA: TGTGCCAGCAGCATCTCAACCGGGGGGCCGTCAGAGACCCAGTACTTC
CDR3: CASSISTGGPSETQYF
length: 16
D: NA
V: TRBV5-4
J: TRBJ2-5
size: many

DNA: TGCAGCGTTGAAGACCGGCGCTCCAATGAGCAGTTCTTC
CDR3: CSVEDRRSNEQFF
length: 13
D: NA
V: TRBV29-1
J: TRBJ2-1
size: many

DNA: TGTGCCAGCAGTGTCCTCAGGGGAAGCCAGCCCCAGCATTTT
CDR3: CASSVLRGSQPQHF
length: 14
D: NA
V: TRBV28
J: TRBJ1-5
size: NA

DNA: TGCGCCAGCAGCCTCGGGACAGGGGGCCCCCACGAGCAGTACTTC
CDR3: CASSLGTGGPHEQYF
length: 15
D: TRBD1
V: TRBV5-1
J: TRBJ2-7
size: NA

DNA: TGTGCCAGCAACCGACCCTCCAGGGGCTGGGACTATGGCTACACCTTC
CDR3: CASNRPSRGWDYGYTF
length: 16
D: NA
V: TRBV19
J: TRBJ1-2
size: few

DNA: TGTGCCACCAGTGATTTGAGATACAATGAGCAGTTCTTC
CDR3: CATSDLRYNEQFF
length: 13
D: NA
V: TRBV24-1
J: TRBJ2-1
size: NA

DNA: TGTGCCAGCAGAAGTAACATTCGGGACAGAAGTTATGGCTACACCTTC
CDR3: CASRSNIRDRSYGYTF
length: 16
D: TRBD1
V: TRBV6-5
J: TRBJ1-2
size: NA

DNA: TGTGCCAGCAGCCAAGATTTCGGGGGTAGGACCCTCCACTTT
CDR3: CASSQDFGGRTLHF
length: 14
D: NA
V: TRBV3-1
J: TRBJ1-6
size: many

DNA: TGCAGTGCCGAACGGGGGGGCTCCTACGAGCAGTACTTC
CDR3: CSAERGGSYEQYF
length: 13
D: TRBD2
V: TRBV20-1
J: TRBJ2-7
size: many

DNA: TGCGCCAGCAGCTTGGCCGGGGGTTCACCCCTCCACTTT
CDR3: CASSLAGGSPLHF
length: 13
D: NA
V: TRBV5-1
J: TRBJ1-6
size: NA

DNA: TGTGCCAGCAGTGCCAATCCAGGGGTTCCCAGGGCGGGCACAGATACGCAGTATTTT
CDR3: CASSANPGVPRAGTDTQYF
length: 19
D: NA
V: TRBV6-4
J: TRBJ2-3
size: many

DNA: TGCGCCAGCAGCTTGGGTCAGGGGGCGTATGGTGAGCAGTACTTC
CDR3: CASSLGQGAYGEQYF
length: 15
D: TRBD1
V: TRBV5-1
J: TRBJ2-5
size: once

DNA: TGCAGTGCTGGACCCCGGGGGGGGTACAATGAGCAGTTCTTC
CDR3: CSAGPRGGYNEQFF
length: 14
D: TRBD2
V: TRBV20-1
J: TRBJ2-1
size: NA

DNA: TGCAGCGTTACTAGCGGGTTTCAAGAGACCCAGTACTTC
CDR3: CSVTSGFQETQYF
length: 13
D: TRBD2
V: TRBV29-1
J: TRBJ2-5
size: many

DNA: TGTGCCAGCAGCAAGACAGGGGTCCGTAATGAGCAGTTCTTC
CDR3: CASSKTGVRNEQFF
length: 14
D: TRBD1
V: TRBV12-3/TRBV12-4
J: TRBJ2-1
size: many

DNA: TGCAGCGTTAGGGGGCAGGTTAACACTGAAGCTTTCTTT
CDR3: CSVRGQVNTEAFF
length: 13
D: TRBD1
V: TRBV29-1
J: TRBJ1-1
size: few

DNA: TGTGCCAGCAGTTTATCGGGAGACCCTCGTTCCGAGCAGTACTTC
CDR3: CASSLSGDPRSEQYF
length: 15
D: NA
V: TRBV27
J: TRBJ2-7
size: NA

DNA: TGCGCCAGCAGCTTGGGAGGATATGAAGATACGCAGTATTTT
CDR3: CASSLGGYEDTQYF
length: 14
D: NA
V: TRBV5-1
J: TRBJ2-3
size: NA